The rows below give T cell receptor beta chains drawn from one sample of a study of blood T cell repertoires in COVID-19. Generated by immunoSEQ multiplex PCR, the TCRdb table keeps only in-frame clones and is missing some. The data hold nearly 50,000 clones, with about nine tenths observed a single time. Material: peripheral blood. These receptors were obtained from an elderly woman with COVID-19, enrolled during active disease. Both conserved end residues are trimmed from each CDR3. Fields, in order: V gene, CDR3 protein.

TRBV2 | ASRTGTGGFHEQY
TRBV11-2 | ASSTRQGYQETQY
TRBV19 | ASRTAASYNEQF
TRBV30 | ARNYNNYNSPLH
TRBV28 | ASGHGNTIY
TRBV27 | ASSLYAGAPGNTIY
TRBV5-1 | ASRPVRPLPGEEY
TRBV28 | ASRQTGWVYGYT
TRBV5-4 | ASRLNTEAF
TRBV18 | ASSPLGESNQPQH
TRBV5-1 | ASSLAASGGEQY
TRBV28 | ASSLSVGQGFGGYT
TRBV28 | ASYDRADQPQH
TRBV29-1 | SGGTSGTDTQY
TRBV5-4 | ASSLVSGVGDTQY
TRBV14 | ASSQRTGYQETQY
TRBV28 | ASLTRTSGRPSYNEQF
TRBV5-1 | ASSSQGNYGYT
TRBV5-3 | ARSPGAICVRVPSEQY
TRBV3-1/TRBV3-2 | ASSQGLAPQY
TRBV2 | ASSENPGGLPSPLH
TRBV28 | ASSFRDRGNTIY
TRBV30 | AWKTGTGNYGYT
TRBV28 | ASSIAGTSSAEQY
TRBV25-1 | ASSFQGALGYT
TRBV28 | ASRGGGNTIY
TRBV5-4 | ASSGAIAGGYGYT
TRBV6-4 | ASSISAGLGGYT
TRBV9 | ASSPQREALGEQF
TRBV30 | AWSLTGGGGYT
TRBV19 | ASSLTEVYGYT
TRBV19 | ASSNDRPLLFAANNEQF
TRBV3-1/TRBV3-2 | ASSLGQGEKLF
TRBV18 | ASSPAGMDEQY
TRBV7-9 | ASSPGRDTQY
TRBV24-1 | ATQTHSGPTNEKLF
TRBV18 | ASSPPVNTEAF
TRBV29-1 | SVVDPLVRYEQY
TRBV5-1 | ASSPRGRGQTQY
TRBV19 | ASSIATGGNYGYT
TRBV3-1/TRBV3-2 | ASSPEKGTGSPYSNQPQH
TRBV7-9 | ASSAFLGHVNTEAF
TRBV19 | ASTQWAGGTNTEAF
TRBV19 | ASSLRTVGNTIY
TRBV3-1/TRBV3-2 | ASSQSDTAYNSPLH
TRBV19 | ASTRDRVFYGYT
TRBV5-1 | ASSRTGMLSSYNEQF
TRBV27 | ASSFRTGLEKLF
TRBV5-1 | ASSPGSGRNQPQH
TRBV27 | ASRSGRGLSYEQY
TRBV5-5 | ASSGGPTEAF
TRBV18 | ASSPPGALQPRQPQH
TRBV5-1 | ASSFLSGDYGYT
TRBV2 | ASVGQEGATDTQY
TRBV7-9 | ASSKITTGPYEKLF
TRBV11-1 | ASSLSTLGAGELF
TRBV7-2 | ASSKRGGRATDTQY
TRBV27 | ASRLPGLAGGGNTQY
TRBV28 | ASTPAGLPMSSDTEAF
TRBV15 | ATSGGQRTLSGANVLT